These 13 T cell receptor beta chains were all obtained from the same sample, sequenced in a study of CD8+CD57+ T cells in acquired aplastic anemia. For sequencing, patients were chosen who had shown expansion of CD8+CD57+ cells by flow cytometry. Investigators profiled TCR beta VDJ and CDR3 from genomic DNA template. TCRdb reprocessed the reads with MiXCR, giving one entry per CDR3 protein. The sample lists about 40,000 distinct CDR3 sequences; approximately 63% were seen once. Sequenced input: sorted CD4+, CD8+, or CD8+CD57+ T cells (not recorded which) from PBMCs. These receptors all stem from a human donor with aplastic anemia.

The V gene is TRBV10-2, the J gene TRBJ2-7, with D unclear. Trimming shortened V by 4 bases and J by 6 bases, and 16 bases separated the two germline ends. The length of the CDR3 is 14 residues. Germline V gene data show CDR1 as WSHSY and CDR2 as SAAADI. The CDR3 region is CASSVASPSLEQYF. The DNA of the CDR3 is TGCGCCAGCAGTGTGGCTAGTCCGTCCCTCGAGCAGTACTTC.

The chain employs TRBV5-1 and TRBJ2-5; D ambiguous. The CDR3 is 15 residues long. Germline V gene data show CDR1 as SGHRS and CDR2 as YFSETQ. Trimming stripped 3 bases from V and 1 base from J, with 13 bases between. The CDR3 DNA sequence: TGCGCCAGCAGCTGGGTGGTAGTGGCCCAAGAGACCCAGTACTTC. This encodes CASSWVVVAQETQYF. The whole variable domain, remainder taken from reference TRBV5-1 and TRBJ2-5, is KAGVTQTPRYLIKTRGQQVTLSCSPISGHRSVSWYQQTPGQGLQFLFEYFSETQRNKGNFPGRFSGRQFSNSRSEMNVSTLELGDSALYLCASSWVVVAQETQYFGPGTRLLVL.

The chain couples TRBV2 to TRBJ2-7; a weak D match, TRBD2 (5 bases). The CDR3 covers 15 residues. V gave up 6 bases and J gave up 0 bases, with 15 bases separating them. Germline CDR1 reads SNHLY; CDR2 reads FYNNEI. Here the CDR3 reads CASSLNGESSYEQYF. The CDR3 DNA follows: TGTGCCAGCAGCTTAAACGGGGAGAGCTCCTACGAGCAGTACTTC.

This chain joins TRBV6-5 and TRBJ2-3, with 9 nucleotides matching TRBD2. Germline V gene sequence: CDR1 MNHEY, CDR2 SVGAGI. This CDR3 is 16 amino acids long. The V gene end was trimmed by 0 bases and the J gene end by 5 bases; junction bases not matched to a gene: 6. In nucleotides, the CDR3 is TGTGCCAGCAGTTACTCACGGCGGGGGGGCGGAGATACGCAGTATTTT. Protein sequence: CASSYSRRGGGDTQYF.

This clonotype was recorded only once. This chain links TRBV10-3 with TRBJ2-7; D may be TRBD2 (5 bases). Germline V gene sequence: CDR1 ENHRY, CDR2 SYGVKD. Trimming left V 6 bases short and J 0 bases short, with 12 bases between. The CDR3 spans 14 residues. The CDR3 loop reads CAISQGLSSYEQYF. For the CDR3, the DNA is TGTGCCATCAGCCAAGGACTGAGCTCCTACGAGCAGTACTTC.

J is TRBJ2-5 and V is TRBV7-8; maybe TRBD1 (8 bases). This CDR3 region has 15 residues. The germline V and J ends were trimmed by 5 bases and 1 base, with 14 bases remaining between them. Germline V gene data show CDR1 as SGHVS and CDR2 as FQNEAQ. The CDR3 sequence: CASSRTGGGQETQYF. The CDR3, as DNA: TGTGCCAGCAGCAGAACAGGGGGGGGCCAAGAGACCCAGTACTTC.

This clonotype was recorded at least ten times. This sequence joins TRBV2 and TRBJ1-1, with D unclear. Germline V gene data show CDR1 as SNHLY and CDR2 as FYNNEI. V was clipped by 1 base and J by 6 bases, with 9 bases between them. The CDR3 is 13 amino acids. In DNA form, the CDR3 reads TGTGCCAGCAGTGAAGTCCAAAGGGCTGAAGCTTTCTTT. As protein: CASSEVQRAEAFF. The entire variable domain, with the rest obtained from reference TRBV2 and TRBJ1-1, is as follows: EPEVTQTPSHQVTQMGQEVILRCVPISNHLYFYWYRQILGQKVEFLVSFYNNEISEKSEIFDDQFSVERPDGSNFTLKIRSTKLEDSAMYFCASSEVQRAEAFFGQGTRLTVV.

This chain connects TRBV9 to TRBJ1-5; 7 bases match TRBD1. The CDR3 consists of 13 residues. In germline, CDR1 is SGDLS, CDR2 YYNGEE. V lost 2 bases and J lost 7; bases outside the gene matches: 3. The CDR3 region has the DNA TGTGCCAGCAGCGTCACAGGGGCACAGCCCCAGCATTTT. Its protein is CASSVTGAQPQHF.

About this clonotype: An end of the junction differs from the germline gene, which may be a read error. This chain joins TRBV24-1 and TRBJ1-2; 10 bases fit TRBD1. This CDR3 comprises 13 residues. Germline V gene lookup returns CDR1 KGHDR and CDR2 SFDVKD. The CDR3 coding sequence is TGTGCCACCTGGGACAGGGGCGCGGATGGCTACACCTTT. Protein: CATWDRGADGYTF.

The chain employs TRBV10-3 and TRBJ1-3, with 8 bases identical to TRBD1. CDR1 and CDR2 (germline): ENHRY, SYGVKD. Losses at the gene ends were 9 bases for V and 9 bases for J; bases not matched to a gene: 10. The CDR3 runs 13 residues. CDR3 in amino acids: CAIAGTGGGTIYF. The CDR3 nucleotides are TGTGCCATAGCTGGGACAGGCGGGGGCACCATATATTTT.

The chain combines TRBV2 with TRBJ2-5; TRBD2 aligns across 9 bases. CDR1 and CDR2 from the germline V gene are SNHLY and FYNNEI. CDR3 length: 14 residues. V trimming: 4 bases; J trimming: 5 bases; junction bases outside the gene matches: 5. This CDR3 is CASSGGGGAETQYF. CDR3 sequence (DNA): TGTGCCAGCAGTGGTGGCGGGGGGGCGGAGACCCAGTACTTC.

The V call is TRBV19, the J call TRBJ1-2, with D tentatively TRBD1 (6 bases). Germline values: CDR1 LNHDA, CDR2 SQIVND (reference sequence). There are 15 residues in the CDR3. Trimming left V 5 bases short and J 4 bases short, with 17 bases between. The CDR3 DNA follows: TGTGCCAGTAGTGAACAGGGCAAATCGGGCTATGGCTACACCTTC. Its translation is CASSEQGKSGYGYTF.

CDR3 DNA: TGCGCCAGTACAGGGCACTACAATGAGCAGTTCTTC. This gives the protein CASTGHYNEQFF. The chain employs TRBV10-2 and TRBJ2-1; weak D call: TRBD1 (6 bases). Germline CDR1 reads WSHSY; CDR2 reads SAAADI. The CDR3 spans 12 residues. V dropped 9 bases and J dropped 3 bases, with 9 bases sitting between them.